This entry lists 4 T cell receptor beta chains sequenced from one sample in a study of cytomegalovirus exposure and HLA in healthy donors. The PCR had 60 Vbeta and 13 Jbeta primers. TCRdb's table, derived via immunoSEQ multiplex PCR, lists solely in-frame clones and lacks some. The data show approximately 120,000 clones, roughly 74% seen once. The specimen sequenced was PBMCs. The receptors were gathered from a woman between 50 and 59 years old in good health and CMV-seropositive.

V is TRBV5-1 and J is TRBJ1-2; 9 nucleotides agree with TRBD1. Per the germline V gene, CDR1 is SGHRS and CDR2 is YFSETQ. The CDR3 has 16 amino acids. The trim removed 4 bases at V and 4 bases at J, leaving 11 bases unmatched. The CDR3 spells CASSSEPGQGTYGYTF. DNA of the CDR3: TGCGCCAGCAGCAGCGAACCGGGACAGGGAACCTATGGCTACACCTTC.

The chain uses TRBV28 and TRBJ1-2; no clear D gene. The germline V gene has CDR1 MDHEN and CDR2 SYDVKM. Trimming took off 1 base at V and 4 bases at J, with 7 bases between the two ends. This CDR3 is 13 amino acids long. The CDR3 bases are TGTGCCAGCAGTTTATTATCCAGCTATGGCTACACCTTC. Its translation: CASSLLSSYGYTF.

The chain links TRBV20-1 to TRBJ2-1; D not certain. V dropped 3 bases and J dropped 8 bases, with 8 bases sitting between them. Looked up from germline, CDR1 is DFQATT and CDR2 is SNEGSKA (reference sequence). The CDR3 covers 11 residues. CDR3 region: CSASLAYEQFF. The CDR3 bases are TGCAGTGCTAGTTTAGCCTATGAGCAGTTCTTC.

This clone occurred a few times. This chain uses TRBV6-5 with TRBJ2-7; 7 bases line up with TRBD1. Germline V gene lookup returns CDR1 MNHEY and CDR2 SVGAGI. Unmatched junction bases numbered 7, after V lost 0 bases and J lost 2 bases. This CDR3 comprises 16 residues. The CDR3 protein is CASSYSGATGAYEQYF. The DNA of the CDR3 is TGTGCCAGCAGTTACTCGGGGGCTACAGGGGCCTACGAGCAGTACTTC.